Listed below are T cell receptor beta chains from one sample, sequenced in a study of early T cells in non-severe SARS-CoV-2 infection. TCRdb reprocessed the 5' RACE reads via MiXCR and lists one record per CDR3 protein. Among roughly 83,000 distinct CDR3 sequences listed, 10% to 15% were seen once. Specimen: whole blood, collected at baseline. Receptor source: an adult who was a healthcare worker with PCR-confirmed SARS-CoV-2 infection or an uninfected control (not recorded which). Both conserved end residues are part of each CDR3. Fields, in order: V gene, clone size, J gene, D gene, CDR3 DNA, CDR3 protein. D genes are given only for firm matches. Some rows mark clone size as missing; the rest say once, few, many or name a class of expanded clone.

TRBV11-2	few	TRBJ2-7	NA	TGTGCCAGCAGCTCGAGGACTGATGGGCCTTACTTC	CASSSRTDGPYF
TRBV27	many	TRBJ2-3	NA	TGTGCCAGCAGTTACGAGGGTAATTGGGCAGATACGCAGTATTTT	CASSYEGNWADTQYF
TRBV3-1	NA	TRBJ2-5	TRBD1	TGTGCCAGCAGCCTACCGGTGGGGACAGGCCTAGAGACCCAGTACTTC	CASSLPVGTGLETQYF
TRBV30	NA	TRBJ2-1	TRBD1	TGTGCCTGGAGTGGGGGACAGGGCTCCTACAATGAGCAGTTCTTC	CAWSGGQGSYNEQFF
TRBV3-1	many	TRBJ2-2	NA	TGTGCCAGCAGCCCCCGACAGGTTCCACTAACCGGGGAGCTGTTTTTT	CASSPRQVPLTGELFF
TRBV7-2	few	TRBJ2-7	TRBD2	TGTGCCAGCAGCACCAGACTAGCGGCTGCCACCTACGAGCAGTACTTC	CASSTRLAAATYEQYF
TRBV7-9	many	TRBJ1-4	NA	TGTGCCAGCAGCTTGGGGGCTACTTCAACTAATGAAAAACTGTTTTTT	CASSLGATSTNEKLFF
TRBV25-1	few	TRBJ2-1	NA	TGTGCTTCGGCTAGCCGGGGCTACAATGAGCAGTTCTTC	CASASRGYNEQFF
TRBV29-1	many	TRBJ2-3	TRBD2	TGCAGCGTTGAACAAGCGGGGGGGGACACAGATACGCAGTATTTT	CSVEQAGGDTDTQYF
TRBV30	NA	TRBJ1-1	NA	TGTGCCTGGAGTGCGGGCAGGAACACTGAAGCTTTCTTT	CAWSAGRNTEAFF
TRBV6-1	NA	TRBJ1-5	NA	TGTGCCAGCCGCGCTTCAGGGGCCAGCAATCAGCCCCAGCATTTT	CASRASGASNQPQHF
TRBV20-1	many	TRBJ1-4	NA	TGCAGTGCTAGACGGCCTGCCACTAATGAAAAACTGTTTTTT	CSARRPATNEKLFF
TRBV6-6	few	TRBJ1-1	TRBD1	TGTGCCAGCAGGCCAGGGGGAACCGCTGAAGCTTTCTTT	CASRPGGTAEAFF
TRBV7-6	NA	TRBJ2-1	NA	TGTGCCAGCAGCGTGGGAATAACCAGGGAGCAGTTCTTC	CASSVGITREQFF
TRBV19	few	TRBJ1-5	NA	TGTGCCAGTAAAACCCCGGGACGATATCAGCCCCAGCATTTT	CASKTPGRYQPQHF
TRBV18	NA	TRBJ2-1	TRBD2	TGTGCCAGCTCACCCCTGAGGGCGGGAGCGGATTATGAGCAGTTCTTC	CASSPLRAGADYEQFF
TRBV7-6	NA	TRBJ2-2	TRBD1	TGTGCCAGCAGCTCCCCCCGACAGGGATGGACCGGGGAGCTGTTTTTT	CASSSPRQGWTGELFF
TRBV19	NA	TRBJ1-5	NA	TGTGCCAGTAGTATAACCAGGGCTCAGCCCCAGCATTTT	CASSITRAQPQHF
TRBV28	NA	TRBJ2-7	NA	TGTGCCAGCAGTTCTGAAGGGGCAGGGCCCAACGAGCAGTACTTC	CASSSEGAGPNEQYF
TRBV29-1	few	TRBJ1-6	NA	TGCAGCGTTGAAGAGGTAGCTAATTCACCCCTCCACTTT	CSVEEVANSPLHF
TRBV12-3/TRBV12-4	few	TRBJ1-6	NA	TGTGCCAGCAGTTTACGGACAGCGAATTCACCCCTCCACTTT	CASSLRTANSPLHF
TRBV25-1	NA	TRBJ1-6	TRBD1	TGTGCCAGCCGACAGGGGGCTAAAAATTCACCCCTCCACTTT	CASRQGAKNSPLHF
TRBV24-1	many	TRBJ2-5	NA	TGTGCCACCAGTGATCCCCGGGACACCTCAGAGACCCAGTACTTC	CATSDPRDTSETQYF
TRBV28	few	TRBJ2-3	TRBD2	TGTGCCAGCAGCCCTACTAGCGGGGAGACAGATACGCAGTATTTT	CASSPTSGETDTQYF
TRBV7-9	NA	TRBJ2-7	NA	TGTGCCAGCAGCTCCAGGGAAAGCTACGAGCAGTACTTC	CASSSRESYEQYF
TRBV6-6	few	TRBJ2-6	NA	TGTGCCAGCACGCCGGGGACCACCATCCTGACTTTC	CASTPGTTILTF
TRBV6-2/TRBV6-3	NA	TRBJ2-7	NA	TGTGCCAGCAGTCGGGGGCCCCACGAGCAGTACTTC	CASSRGPHEQYF
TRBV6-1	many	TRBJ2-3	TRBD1	TGTGCCAGCAGTGTAAAGACAGGGATAACAGATACGCAGTATTTT	CASSVKTGITDTQYF
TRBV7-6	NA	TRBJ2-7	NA	TGTGCCAGCAGCTTAGAAGACGGGCGCTGGGAGCAGTACTTC	CASSLEDGRWEQYF
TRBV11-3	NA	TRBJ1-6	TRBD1	TGTGCCAGCGGGGCTAGACAGGGTGGCAATTCACCCCTCCACTTT	CASGARQGGNSPLHF
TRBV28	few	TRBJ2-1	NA	TGTGCCAGCAGCCCAGACCCCGGAACCAATGAGCAGTTCTTC	CASSPDPGTNEQFF
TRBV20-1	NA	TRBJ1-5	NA	TGCAGTGCTAGAGATGCGGGAAAGGTGCAGCCCCAGCATTTT	CSARDAGKVQPQHF
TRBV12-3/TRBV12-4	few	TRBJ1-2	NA	TGTGCCAGCAGTTTATCGGGCCCGATGGGACCAGGGAACTATGGCTACACCTTC	CASSLSGPMGPGNYGYTF
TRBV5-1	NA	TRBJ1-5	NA	TGCGCCAGCAGCTTGGAAGGGAATAATCAGCCCCAGCATTTT	CASSLEGNNQPQHF
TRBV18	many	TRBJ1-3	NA	TGTGCCAGCTCACCGATACAGGCGCTTAACACCATATATTTT	CASSPIQALNTIYF
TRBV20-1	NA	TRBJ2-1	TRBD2	TGCAGTGCTAGAGATATACTAGCGGGGAATGAGCAGTTCTTC	CSARDILAGNEQFF
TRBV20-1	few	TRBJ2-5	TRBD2	TGCAGTGCCCGCCCCGGACTAGCGGAGACCCAGTACTTC	CSARPGLAETQYF
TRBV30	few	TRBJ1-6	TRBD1	TGTGCCTGGAGGGGACAGGGGGCATATTCACCCCTCCACTTT	CAWRGQGAYSPLHF
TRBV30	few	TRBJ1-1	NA	TGTGCCTGGAGTCTCCTGGGGGCGGACACTGAAGCTTTCTTT	CAWSLLGADTEAFF
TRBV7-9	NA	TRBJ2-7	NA	TGTGCCAGCAGCTCCAGAGGGACATCTTCGGGGGAGAAGCAGTACTTC	CASSSRGTSSGEKQYF
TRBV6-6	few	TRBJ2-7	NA	TGTGCCAGCACCCGGGCGTCGGACGAGCAGTACTTC	CASTRASDEQYF
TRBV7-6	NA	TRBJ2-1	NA	TGTGCCAGCAGCCGATCCTCTAGCACGAGCTCCTACAATGAGCAGTTCTTC	CASSRSSSTSSYNEQFF
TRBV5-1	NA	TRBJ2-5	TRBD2	TGCGCCAGCAGCTTGGGTCCAGCGGGGGCGCAAGAGACCCAGTACTTC	CASSLGPAGAQETQYF
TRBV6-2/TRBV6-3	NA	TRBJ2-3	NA	TGTGCCAGCAGTCGTCCTTTAAGGAGCACAGATACGCAGTATTTT	CASSRPLRSTDTQYF
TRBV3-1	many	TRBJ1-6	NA	TGTGCCAGCAGCCACAGAACTGGGCCACCCCTCCACTTT	CASSHRTGPPLHF
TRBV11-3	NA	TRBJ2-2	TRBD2	TGTGCCAGCAGCCGGTGGACTAGCGGGAGGGTAACCGGGGAGCTGTTTTTT	CASSRWTSGRVTGELFF
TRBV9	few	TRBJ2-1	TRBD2	TGTGCCAGCAGCGTATCCCCCGGGGGGACTAGCGGATACAATGAGCAGTTCTTC	CASSVSPGGTSGYNEQFF
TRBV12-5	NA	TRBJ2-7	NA	TGTGCTAGTGGTGTGGGTATAGGACCTACACACTACGAGCAGTACTTC	CASGVGIGPTHYEQYF
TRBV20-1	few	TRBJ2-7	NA	TGCAGTGCTACGCTGACAGGTTCCTCCTACGAGCAGTACTTC	CSATLTGSSYEQYF